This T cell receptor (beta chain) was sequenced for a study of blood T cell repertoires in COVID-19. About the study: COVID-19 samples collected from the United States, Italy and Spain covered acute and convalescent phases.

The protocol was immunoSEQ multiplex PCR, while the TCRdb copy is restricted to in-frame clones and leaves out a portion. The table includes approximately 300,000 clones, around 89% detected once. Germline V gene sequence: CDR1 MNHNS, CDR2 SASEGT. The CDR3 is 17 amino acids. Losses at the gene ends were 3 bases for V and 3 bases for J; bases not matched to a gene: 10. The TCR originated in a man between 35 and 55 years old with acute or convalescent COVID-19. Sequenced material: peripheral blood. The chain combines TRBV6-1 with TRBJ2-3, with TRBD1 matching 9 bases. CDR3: CASSDGMGQGRTDTQYF. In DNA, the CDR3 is TGTGCCAGCAGTGACGGGATGGGACAGGGAAGGACAGATACGCAGTATTTT.